Described below is a single TCR beta chain sequence and its context. What it binds is not known. PCR used 60 Vbeta primers and 13 Jbeta primers. The method was immunoSEQ multiplex PCR; TCRdb's version includes in-frame clones alone and lacks a portion of them. This sample has 80,000 to 95,000 clones, with about 83% found just once. The sample belongs to a study of cytomegalovirus exposure and HLA in healthy donors. Study details: Early released data comprised some 85 million unique TCRs from HLA-typed donors.

The V and J ends lost 6 bases and 5 bases, in that order; junction bases with no gene match: 8. Per germline, CDR1 MDHEN and CDR2 SYDVKM. The CDR3 extends over 14 amino acids. Overall study results and limits: Sequencing likely caused a cluster of highly shared sequence variants. TCR beta chain V- and J-gene trimming was linked, in a later analysis, to a missense variant in DCLRE1C.

The TCR was taken from a woman under 30 in good health and CMV-seropositive. The material sequenced was PBMCs. V and J are TRBV28 and TRBJ2-7; 9 bases align to TRBD2. CDR3 coding DNA: TGTGCCAGCAGGGTTAGCGGGAGTCATAACGAGCAGTACTTC. It yields the protein CASRVSGSHNEQYF.